This entry concerns a single TCR beta chain. This specimen comes from a study of blood T cell repertoires in COVID-19. Looked up from germline, CDR1 is SGHKS and CDR2 is YYEKEE (reference sequence). This CDR3 comprises 15 residues. Trimming took 0 bases from V and 8 from J, leaving 17 bases between them. Some clones are missing from TCRdb's copy, which holds only in-frame ones; the method was immunoSEQ multiplex PCR. Of 100,000 to 150,000 clones listed, approximately 80% are singletons. Material: peripheral blood. The receptor comes from a woman between 50 and 59 years old with acute or convalescent COVID-19. The chain uses TRBV5-5 and TRBJ1-2; no firm D call. CDR3 in amino acids: CASSLVVGISGGYTF. The CDR3 nucleotides read TGTGCCAGCAGCTTGGTGGTGGGAATTTCGGGAGGCTACACCTTC.